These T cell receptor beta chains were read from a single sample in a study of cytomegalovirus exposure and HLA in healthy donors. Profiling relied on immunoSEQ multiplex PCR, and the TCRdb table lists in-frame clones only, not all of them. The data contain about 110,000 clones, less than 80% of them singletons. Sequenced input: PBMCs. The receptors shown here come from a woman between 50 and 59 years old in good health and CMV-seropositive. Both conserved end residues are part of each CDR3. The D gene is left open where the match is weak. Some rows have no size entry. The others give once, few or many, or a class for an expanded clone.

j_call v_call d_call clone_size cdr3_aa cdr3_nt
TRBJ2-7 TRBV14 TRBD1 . CASSHTRGQGVWEQYF TGTGCCAGCAGCCACACTAGGGGACAGGGAGTATGGGAGCAGTACTTC
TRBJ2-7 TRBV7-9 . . CASSSARGLRTYEQYF TGTGCCAGCAGCTCCGCCCGAGGGCTCCGAACCTACGAGCAGTACTTC
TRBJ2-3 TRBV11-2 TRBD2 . CASSLGLAGNFRYF TGTGCCAGCAGCTTAGGACTAGCGGGCAACTTCCGATATTTT
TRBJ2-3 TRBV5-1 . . CASSPVLFTDTQYF TGCGCCAGCAGCCCCGTTCTCTTCACAGATACGCAGTATTTT
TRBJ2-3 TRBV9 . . CASSVVSQRETDTQYF TGTGCCAGCAGCGTAGTAAGTCAGAGGGAGACAGATACGCAGTATTTT
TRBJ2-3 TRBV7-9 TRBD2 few CASSSGTSGTDTQYF TGTGCCAGCAGCTCCGGGACTAGCGGGACAGATACGCAGTATTTT
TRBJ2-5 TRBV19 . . CASTPGAGAETQYF TGTGCCAGTACCCCCGGGGCAGGGGCAGAGACCCAGTACTTC
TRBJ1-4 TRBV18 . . CASSGVGSTNEKLFF TGTGCCAGCTCAGGCGTGGGCTCAACTAATGAAAAACTGTTTTTT
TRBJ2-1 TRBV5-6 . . CASSLAGVANEQFF TGTGCCAGCAGCTTGGCGGGAGTAGCAAATGAGCAGTTCTTC
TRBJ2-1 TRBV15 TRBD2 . CATSRVAGDHEQFF TGTGCCACCAGCAGAGTGGCGGGAGACCATGAGCAGTTCTTC
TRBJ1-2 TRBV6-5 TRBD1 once CASSYKDRGDYGYTF TGTGCCAGCAGTTACAAGGACAGGGGAGACTATGGCTACACCTTC
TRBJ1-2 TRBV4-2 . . CASSQTGGGAYGYTF TGTGCCAGCAGCCAAACGGGGGGCGGGGCCTATGGCTACACCTTC
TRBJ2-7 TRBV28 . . CASSLFGYEQYF TGTGCCAGCAGTTTATTCGGCTACGAGCAGTACTTC
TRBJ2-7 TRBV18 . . CASSPPGVNEQYF TGTGCCAGCTCACCGCCCGGGGTGAACGAGCAGTACTTC
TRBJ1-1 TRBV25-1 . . CASSESGRAQAFF TGTGCCAGCAGTGAATCGGGCAGGGCTCAAGCTTTCTTT
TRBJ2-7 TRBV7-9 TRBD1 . CASSSSPGQGNYEQYF TGTGCCAGCAGCTCTTCCCCGGGACAGGGGAACTACGAGCAGTACTTC
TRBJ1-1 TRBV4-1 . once CASSQEGGAVEAFF TGCGCCAGCAGCCAAGAAGGGGGGGCGGTCGAAGCTTTCTTT
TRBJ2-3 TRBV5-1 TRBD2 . CASSLGRGGLGTDTQYF TGCGCCAGCAGCTTGGGTCGGGGGGGCCTTGGCACAGATACGCAGTATTTT
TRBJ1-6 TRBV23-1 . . CASSQGASSYNSPLHF TGCGCCAGCAGTCAAGGGGCCAGCTCCTATAATTCACCCCTCCACTTT
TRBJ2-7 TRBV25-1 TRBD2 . CASSEGGLAGQNEQYF TGTGCCAGCAGTGAAGGGGGACTAGCGGGGCAAAACGAGCAGTACTTC
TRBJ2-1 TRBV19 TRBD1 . CASSIVLDRVNEQFF TGTGCCAGTAGTATAGTATTGGACAGGGTTAATGAGCAGTTCTTC
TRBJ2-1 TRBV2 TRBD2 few CASSGVTGLAGVGNEQFF TGTGCCAGCAGTGGGGTAACGGGACTAGCGGGAGTGGGGAATGAGCAGTTCTTC
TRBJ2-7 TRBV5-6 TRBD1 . CASSLRDRPYEQYF TGTGCCAGCAGCCTCCGGGACAGACCCTACGAGCAGTACTTC
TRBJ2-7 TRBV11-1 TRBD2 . CASSRAGIVTYEQYF TGTGCCAGCAGCAGAGCGGGAATCGTTACCTACGAGCAGTACTTC
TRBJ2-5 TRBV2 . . CASKAGREQYF TGTGCCAGCAAGGCGGGACGGGAGCAGTACTTC
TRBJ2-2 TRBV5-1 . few CASSPGAQGGELFF TGCGCCAGCAGCCCGGGAGCTCAAGGAGGGGAGCTGTTTTTT
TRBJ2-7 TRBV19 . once CASSISGFGYEQYF TGTGCCAGTAGTATATCGGGGTTCGGCTACGAGCAGTACTTC
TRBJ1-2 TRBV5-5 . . CASSLSAEAYGYTF TGTGCCAGCAGCTTGTCCGCCGAGGCCTATGGCTACACCTTC
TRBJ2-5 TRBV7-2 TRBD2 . CASSLEASGSAETQYF TGTGCCAGCAGCTTAGAGGCTAGCGGGAGCGCAGAGACCCAGTACTTC
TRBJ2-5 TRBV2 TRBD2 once CASRPRGGGFQETQYF TGTGCCAGCAGACCTCGCGGGGGAGGGTTCCAAGAGACCCAGTACTTC
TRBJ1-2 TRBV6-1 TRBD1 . CASRDRGSHYGYTF TGTGCCAGCAGGGACAGGGGTTCACACTATGGCTACACCTTC
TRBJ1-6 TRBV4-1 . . CASSQTSSYNSPLHF TGCGCCAGCAGCCAAACGAGCTCCTATAATTCACCCCTCCACTTT
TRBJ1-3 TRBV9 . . CASSVLSRQSSGNTIYF TGTGCCAGCAGCGTATTGAGCCGACAGAGCTCTGGAAACACCATATATTTT
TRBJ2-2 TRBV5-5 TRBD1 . CASSPGGQGKAGELFF TGTGCCAGCAGCCCGGGGGGACAGGGTAAAGCCGGGGAGCTGTTTTTT
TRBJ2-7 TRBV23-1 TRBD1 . CASSRGQGINEQYF TGCGCCAGCAGTCGGGGACAGGGGATAAACGAGCAGTACTTC
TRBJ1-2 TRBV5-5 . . CASSLVLAQGDYTF TGTGCCAGCAGCTTGGTCTTGGCACAGGGAGACTACACCTTC
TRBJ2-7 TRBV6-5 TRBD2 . CASSFSGLARAYEQYF TGTGCCAGCAGTTTTTCCGGACTAGCGCGAGCCTACGAGCAGTACTTC
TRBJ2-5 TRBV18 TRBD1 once CASSPSGQGKWTQYF TGTGCCAGCTCACCATCGGGACAGGGAAAGTGGACCCAGTACTTC
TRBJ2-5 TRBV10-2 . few CASSEVGGAETQYF TGCGCCAGCAGTGAGGTGGGGGGGGCAGAGACCCAGTACTTC
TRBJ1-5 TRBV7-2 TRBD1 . CASSLGQGAGQPQHF TGTGCCAGCAGCTTGGGACAGGGGGCCGGTCAGCCCCAGCATTTT
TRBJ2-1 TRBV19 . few CASSIDWAGEQFF TGTGCCAGTAGTATAGATTGGGCGGGGGAGCAGTTCTTC
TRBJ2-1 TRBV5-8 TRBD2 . CASSLGFGGRTYNEQFF TGTGCCAGCAGCTTGGGTTTTGGCGGGAGAACCTACAATGAGCAGTTCTTC
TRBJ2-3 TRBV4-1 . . CASSQGDSVGTQYF TGCGCCAGCAGCCAGGGCGATAGCGTGGGTACGCAGTATTTT
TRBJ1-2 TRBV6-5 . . CASSYSRATDKGAF TGTGCCAGCAGTTACTCGCGGGCGACTGACAAGGGGGCCTTC
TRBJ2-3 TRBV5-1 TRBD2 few CASSLALTSGSSDTQYF TGCGCCAGCAGCTTGGCCTTGACTAGCGGGAGTAGTGATACGCAGTATTTT
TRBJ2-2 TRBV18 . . CATSRAFTGELFF TGTGCCACCTCGAGGGCTTTCACCGGGGAGCTGTTTTTT
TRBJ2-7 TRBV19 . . CASSLHAGALEQYF TGTGCCAGTAGTCTCCATGCGGGGGCTCTCGAGCAGTACTTC
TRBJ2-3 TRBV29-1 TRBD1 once CSDRTGTSTDTQYF TGCAGCGATCGGACAGGCACTAGCACAGATACGCAGTATTTT
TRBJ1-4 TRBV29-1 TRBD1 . CSVLRGGQGASKLFF TGCAGCGTTTTGCGGGGAGGACAGGGGGCGAGTAAGCTGTTTTTT
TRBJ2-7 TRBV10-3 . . CAISAGQLYEQYF TGTGCCATCAGCGCAGGACAGCTCTACGAGCAGTACTTC
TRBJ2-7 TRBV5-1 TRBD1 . CASSPSGTGGYEQYF TGCGCCAGCAGCCCGTCGGGGACAGGGGGCTACGAGCAGTACTTC
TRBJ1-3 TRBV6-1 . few CASSEEGSGGALGNTIYF TGTGCCAGCAGTGAAGAGGGGAGCGGGGGGGCGCTTGGAAACACCATATATTTT
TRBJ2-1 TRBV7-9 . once CASSAHDGVFHNEQFF TGTGCCAGCAGCGCTCATGACGGGGTGTTCCACAATGAGCAGTTCTTC
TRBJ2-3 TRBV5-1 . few CASSWGDFTDTQYF TGCGCCAGCAGTTGGGGAGATTTCACAGATACGCAGTATTTT
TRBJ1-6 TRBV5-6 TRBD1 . CASSIRQGETYSPLHF TGTGCCAGCAGCATACGACAGGGGGAAACGTATTCACCCCTCCACTTT
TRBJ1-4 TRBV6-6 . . CASSGGRGEKLFF TGTGCCAGCAGTGGGGGAAGGGGGGAAAAACTGTTTTTT
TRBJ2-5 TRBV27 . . CASRPTGGRTQYF TGTGCCAGCAGGCCAACAGGAGGGAGGACCCAGTACTTC
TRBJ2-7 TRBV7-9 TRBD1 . CASSADRPQYF TGTGCCAGCAGCGCGGACAGGCCGCAGTACTTC
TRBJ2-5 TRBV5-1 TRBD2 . CASSLDGGGLETQYF TGCGCCAGCAGCTTGGACGGGGGGGGGTTAGAGACCCAGTACTTC
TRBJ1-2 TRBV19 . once CASSIGGGDNYGYTF TGTGCCAGTAGTATTGGGGGCGGTGATAACTATGGCTACACCTTC